The T cell receptor beta chain under discussion was sequenced for a study of control samples from healthy donors and cancer patients. Regarding this clone: An end of the junction does not agree with germline; a read error may underlie this.

The CDR3 runs 17 residues. Germline V gene sequence: CDR1 LGHNA, CDR2 YSLEER. Only in-frame clones appear in the TCRdb table, and some are missing; sequencing was by immunoSEQ multiplex PCR. The data hold roughly 100,000 clones, with around nine tenths observed a single time. This receptor was taken from a human donor in good health. The donor label of this sample is uncertain. V is TRBV4-3 and J is TRBJ1-3, with 7 bases fitting TRBD1. The specimen was blood. This CDR3 reads CVSSQEIAGGSGNTIYF. CDR3 coding DNA: TGCGTCAGCAGCCAAGAGATCGCAGGGGGCTCTGGAAACACCATATATTTT.